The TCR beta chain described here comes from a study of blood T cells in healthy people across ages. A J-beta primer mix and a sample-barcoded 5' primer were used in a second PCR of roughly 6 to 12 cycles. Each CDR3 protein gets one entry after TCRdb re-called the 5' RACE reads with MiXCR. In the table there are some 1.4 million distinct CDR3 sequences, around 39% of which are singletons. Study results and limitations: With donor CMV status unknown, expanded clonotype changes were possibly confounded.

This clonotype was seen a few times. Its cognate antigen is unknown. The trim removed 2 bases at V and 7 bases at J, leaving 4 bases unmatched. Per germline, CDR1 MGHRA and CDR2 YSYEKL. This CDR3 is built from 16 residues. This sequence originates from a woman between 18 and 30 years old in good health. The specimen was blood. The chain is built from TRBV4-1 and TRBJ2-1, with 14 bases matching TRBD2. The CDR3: CASSQSGLAGDNEQFF. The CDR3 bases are TGCGCCAGCAGCCAATCGGGACTAGCGGGGGATAATGAGCAGTTCTTC.